The rows below give T cell receptor beta chains drawn from one sample of a study of shared clonotypes between healthy human individuals. Sequencing was performed with immunoSEQ multiplex PCR; in TCRdb, only in-frame clones are kept and a portion is missing. The table shows about 2 million clones, with approximately 94% occurring only once. The sample consisted of naive CD8+ T cells sorted from blood. These receptors were taken from a man between 18 and 35 years old in good health. Both conserved end residues are part of each CDR3. A D gene is named only where the DNA matches it firmly. Size is omitted from some rows. Given values are once, few, many or a class for expanded clones.

D: -
size: once
J: TRBJ1-1
V: TRBV12-5
CDR3: CASGRDPPSTEAFF
DNA: TGTGCTAGTGGTCGGGACCCGCCGAGCACTGAAGCTTTCTTT

D: -
size: -
J: TRBJ2-7
V: TRBV4-1
CDR3: CASSQRWTGYEQYF
DNA: TGCGCCAGCAGCCAGAGATGGACGGGCTACGAGCAGTACTTC

D: -
size: -
J: TRBJ2-1
V: TRBV13
CDR3: CASSSSPGLSSYNEQFF
DNA: TGTGCCAGCAGCTCCTCTCCGGGCTTAAGCTCCTACAATGAGCAGTTCTTC

D: -
size: -
J: TRBJ2-5
V: TRBV4-3
CDR3: CASSQDQETQYF
DNA: TGCGCCAGCAGCCAAGATCAGGAGACCCAGTACTTC

D: -
size: -
J: TRBJ1-2
V: TRBV28
CDR3: CASSSSNPYGYTF
DNA: TGTGCCAGCAGTTCCTCCAACCCTTATGGCTACACCTTC

D: TRBD2
size: -
J: TRBJ2-5
V: TRBV14
CDR3: CASSQVPPWGGETQYF
DNA: TGTGCCAGCAGCCAAGTTCCCCCTTGGGGGGGGGAGACCCAGTACTTC

D: TRBD1
size: -
J: TRBJ1-4
V: TRBV4-1
CDR3: CASSQPGTGDEKLFF
DNA: TGCGCCAGCAGCCAGCCCGGGACAGGGGATGAAAAACTGTTTTTT

D: -
size: -
J: TRBJ2-2
V: TRBV28
CDR3: CASSFFVQDGNTGELFF
DNA: TGTGCCAGCAGTTTTTTTGTTCAAGATGGGAACACCGGGGAGCTGTTTTTT

D: TRBD2
size: -
J: TRBJ2-1
V: TRBV4-1
CDR3: CASRFKLAGGEYNEQFF
DNA: TGCGCCAGCAGGTTTAAACTAGCGGGAGGGGAGTACAATGAGCAGTTCTTC

D: TRBD2
size: -
J: TRBJ2-1
V: TRBV6-5
CDR3: CASKSESGNGWEQFF
DNA: TGTGCCAGCAAATCGGAGAGCGGGAACGGGTGGGAGCAGTTCTTC

D: TRBD1
size: -
J: TRBJ1-3
V: TRBV7-8
CDR3: CASSFAEDRASGNTIYF
DNA: TGTGCCAGCAGCTTCGCAGAGGACAGGGCCTCTGGAAACACCATATATTTT

D: TRBD1
size: -
J: TRBJ2-5
V: TRBV5-4
CDR3: CATGTGDETQYF
DNA: TGTGCTACCGGGACAGGGGATGAGACCCAGTACTTC

D: TRBD1
size: -
J: TRBJ1-2
V: TRBV4-1
CDR3: CASRNRDRSNYGYTF
DNA: TGCGCCAGCAGGAACCGGGACAGGAGTAACTATGGCTACACCTTC

D: -
size: -
J: TRBJ1-5
V: TRBV28
CDR3: CASRSLNREGF
DNA: TGTGCCAGCAGGAGTCTGAACAGGGAGGGTTTT

D: -
size: -
J: TRBJ2-3
V: TRBV6-5
CDR3: CASRFLETDTQYF
DNA: TGTGCCAGCAGATTTCTAGAAACAGATACGCAGTATTTT

D: -
size: -
J: TRBJ1-1
V: TRBV6-5
CDR3: CASSYGPEAFF
DNA: TGTGCCAGCAGTTATGGGCCAGAAGCTTTCTTT

D: -
size: -
J: TRBJ2-1
V: TRBV4-3
CDR3: CASSQLPGLEHNEQFF
DNA: TGCGCCAGCAGCCAACTTCCGGGACTTGAACACAATGAGCAGTTCTTC

D: -
size: -
J: TRBJ1-5
V: TRBV7-6
CDR3: CASSPLSSDNQPQHF
DNA: TGTGCCAGCAGCCCCCTTAGCAGTGATAATCAGCCCCAGCATTTT

D: -
size: -
J: TRBJ2-2
V: TRBV29-1
CDR3: CSVEHLTGELFF
DNA: TGCAGCGTTGAACACCTCACCGGGGAGCTGTTTTTT

D: TRBD2
size: -
J: TRBJ2-5
V: TRBV28
CDR3: CASAGTSEETQYF
DNA: TGTGCCAGCGCCGGGACTAGCGAAGAGACCCAGTACTTC

D: TRBD1
size: once
J: TRBJ2-7
V: TRBV5-1
CDR3: CASSLGGGGYEQYF
DNA: TGCGCCAGCAGCTTGGGAGGGGGCGGCTACGAGCAGTACTTC

D: -
size: -
J: TRBJ2-3
V: TRBV4-1
CDR3: CASSQSDYTDTQYF
DNA: TGCGCCAGCAGCCAATCTGACTACACAGATACGCAGTATTTT

D: TRBD2
size: -
J: TRBJ2-7
V: TRBV29-1
CDR3: CSVCVPTSGYPYEQYF
DNA: TGCAGCGTTTGCGTCCCGACTAGCGGATACCCCTACGAGCAGTACTTC